The present T cell receptor (beta chain) was sequenced within a study of identifying expanded T cells in peripheral blood (dated by TCRdb to about 2019). With respect to the entire study: Technical replicates were generated by sequencing separate aliquots of the same genomic DNA pool, and four replicates were compared pairwise.

TCRbeta CDR3 regions were profiled by bias-controlled multiplex PCR amplification of genomic DNA with the immunoSEQ Assay. Per the source publication's procedure: The absolute abundance of each unique TCRbeta CDR3 region was quantified after sequences were collapsed and filtered. Differential abundance was tested with a binomial (Fisher-equivalent) model and with a beta-binomial model adding time-dependent variance fitted from healthy donors. Clones with fewer than 5 combined templates were removed, and a clone was called differentially abundant if the clone's Benjamini-Hochberg FDR was below 0.01. Beta-binomial variance was modeled as a function of total template count across the two samples using the form v = (b*log(k)+a)^2. Imported from immuneACCESS, the table was reduced by TCRdb to in-frame sequences with V and J called. These copies leave out some clones; in studies compared against another copy, an unresolved V gene accounts for under half, and the cause of the remainder is not known. That table supplies the V and J calls and clone size; D and trimming were determined from the DNA. The sample table records approximately 130,000 clones; 86% of these occur just once. The ten largest clones represent about 8% of the sample.

Regarding this clone: Its antigen is unknown. No qualities accompany the bases; no much larger clone lies one base away.

Including the terminal cysteine and phenylalanine, the CDR3 comprises 15 residues. Only CDR3 DNA remains: 45 bases, in frame from the first base. V is pruned by 2 bases and J by 2 bases, leaving 5 bases of the junction without a gene match. CDR1 and CDR2, per the germline V gene, are SGHAT and FQNNGV. The full study reports these points: Across all healthy-donor time intervals, the beta-binomial model significantly cut both the number of clones called differentially abundant and the false-positive rate. The binomial model flagged roughly 1.2 differentially abundant clones between technical replicates but approximately 15 over around two weeks and 19 to 20 over roughly 4 weeks. Variance in clone template counts between approximately 2-week samples significantly increased with total template count across all healthy donors. The authors expected that over much longer intervals, such as months to years, biological variance in healthy repertoires might increase even further.

No immune events, such as infections, were documented for the healthy donors during the collection period. Time-dependent variance in a beta-binomial model of T-cell clone differential abundance was calibrated using healthy-donor blood repertoires as a training cohort. The training cohort included around 10 healthy donors, of whom 3 were female and 7 were male. Donor ages ranged from about 25 to 64 years, with an average of roughly 47 years. Obtained from a commercial supplier, whole blood was collected from each healthy donor at three time points set around 2 weeks apart. For immunosequencing, genomic DNA was extracted from whole blood that had not been sorted.

The sequenced sample consisted of blood. The chain joins TRBV11-2 to TRBJ1-2, with 7 bases matching TRBD1. This clonotype was obtained from a person between 18 and 75 years old in good health. The bases read TGTGCCAGCAGCTTATCCGGGACAGCGAACTATGGCTACACCTTC. It codes for CASSLSGTANYGYTF.